This T cell receptor beta chain was identified during a study of cytomegalovirus exposure and HLA in healthy donors. Study information: Early released data had about 80 million unique TCRs, all coming from HLA-typed donors. Study results and limitations: There were some V segments, including TRBV6-2 and TRBV6-3, excluded as indistinguishable. Researchers reported in a later analysis that a missense DCLRE1C variant was tied to TCR beta V- and J-gene trimming.

This clone was seen only once. Antigen: not known. Germline V gives CDR1 ENHRY, CDR2 SYGVKD. The CDR3 covers 15 residues. V lost 4 bases, J lost 5 bases, and 7 bases stayed unmatched. Primers for the PCR totalled 60 Vbeta and 13 Jbeta. Some clones are missing from TCRdb's copy, which holds only in-frame ones; the method was immunoSEQ multiplex PCR. Counted here are roughly 190,000 clones, approximately 79% occurring once; the ten biggest clones make up over 1.5%. What was sequenced was PBMCs. The chain combines TRBV10-3 with TRBJ2-5; 10 bases line up with TRBD2. This clonotype originated in a girl aged 5-17 years in good health and CMV-seropositive. The CDR3 protein is CAISGGAGGRETQYF. CDR3 bases: TGTGCCATCAGTGGAGGAGCGGGGGGGCGCGAGACCCAGTACTTC.